This T cell receptor beta chain was profiled in a study of T cells in Graves' hyperthyroidism and ophthalmopathy. Per the germline V gene, CDR1 is MNHNS and CDR2 is SASEGT. The ends lost 4 bases at V and 8 bases at J; junction bases unmatched: 7. This CDR3 contains 15 residues. The investigators amplified TCR beta CDR3 regions from RNA transcripts. Primed by the HTBI set, a first-round RT-PCR was run on the TCR CDR3. TCRdb re-derived calls from the multiplex PCR reads in MiXCR, one entry per CDR3 protein. Of a few hundred thousand distinct CDR3 sequences listed, approximately 15% are singletons. This clonotype was seen repeatedly, ten times or more. The target antigen is unknown. Pregnant or lactating patients were excluded, as were those with uncontrolled infection or other autoimmune disease. Whole-study findings and limits: In the analysis, a 13 V-J model separated ophthalmopathy from stable hyperthyroidism.

The receptor's source is a middle-aged woman with Graves' ophthalmopathy. The rearrangement uses TRBV6-1 and TRBJ2-3, with TRBD1 matching over 12 bases. Sequenced: blood. CDR3 sequence reads: CASSGRDRGHGTQYF. The DNA for the CDR3 is TGTGCCAGCAGTGGCCGGGACAGGGGGCATGGTACGCAGTATTTT.